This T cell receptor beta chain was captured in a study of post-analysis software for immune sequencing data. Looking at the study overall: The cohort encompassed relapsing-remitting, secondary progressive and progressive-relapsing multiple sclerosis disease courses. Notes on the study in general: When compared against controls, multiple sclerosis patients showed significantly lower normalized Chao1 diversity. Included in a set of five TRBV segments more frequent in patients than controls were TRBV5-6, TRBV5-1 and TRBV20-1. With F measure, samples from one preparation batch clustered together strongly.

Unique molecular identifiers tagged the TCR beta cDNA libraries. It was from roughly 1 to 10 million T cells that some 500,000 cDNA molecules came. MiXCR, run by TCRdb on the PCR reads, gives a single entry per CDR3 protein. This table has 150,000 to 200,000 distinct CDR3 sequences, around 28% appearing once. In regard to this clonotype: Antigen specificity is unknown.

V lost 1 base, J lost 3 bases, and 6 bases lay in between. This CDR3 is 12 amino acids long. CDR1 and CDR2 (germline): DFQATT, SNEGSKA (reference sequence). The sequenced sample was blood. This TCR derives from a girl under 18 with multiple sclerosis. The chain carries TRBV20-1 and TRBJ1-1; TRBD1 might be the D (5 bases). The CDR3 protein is CSARAGYTEAFF. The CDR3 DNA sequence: TGCAGTGCTAGAGCAGGGTACACTGAAGCTTTCTTT.